The next 28 T cell receptor beta chains were all read from a single sample in a study of shared clonotypes between healthy human individuals. The data were produced by immunoSEQ multiplex PCR, yet TCRdb's version contains in-frame clones alone and is incomplete. The sample comprises about 680,000 clones, around three quarters of which are singletons, and roughly 1.9% rests with the top ten. The sample taken for sequencing was memory CD4+ T cells sorted from blood. The subset denotes: CD45RA-negative fraction. The source is a woman aged 30 to 39 in good health.

The chain carries TRBV28 and TRBJ2-7; D not resolved. V was shortened by 4 bases and J by 0 bases, with 10 bases between the two germline ends. Looked up from germline, CDR1 is MDHEN and CDR2 is SYDVKM. This CDR3 spans 14 amino acids. For the CDR3, the DNA is TGTGCCAGCAGTTACTTGACCAACTCCTACGAGCAGTACTTC. Translation gives CASSYLTNSYEQYF.

The V call is TRBV2, the J call TRBJ2-3, with TRBD2 matching over 14 bases. This CDR3 is built from 16 residues. Germline V gene sequence: CDR1 SNHLY, CDR2 FYNNEI. The trim removed 5 bases at V and 5 bases at J, leaving 6 bases unmatched. CDR3 sequence: CASSPGTSGGGDTQYF. The DNA of the CDR3 is TGTGCCAGCAGTCCCGGGACTAGCGGGGGAGGAGATACGCAGTATTTT.

CDR3 DNA: TGTGCCAGCAGTTACAGGGGGGTCTCGAACACCGGGGAGCTGTTTTTT. It is translated as CASSYRGVSNTGELFF. This chain links TRBV6-5 with TRBJ2-2, with D tentatively TRBD1 or TRBD2 (6 bases each). This CDR3 comprises 16 residues. Trimming shortened V by 2 bases and J by 0 bases, and 10 bases separated the two germline ends. CDR1 and CDR2 from the germline V gene are MNHEY and SVGAGI.

This rearrangement joins TRBV7-8 to TRBJ2-2; D is uncertain. This CDR3 is built from 16 residues. Trimming removed 3 bases at V and 0 bases at J, with 11 bases between. Germline V gives CDR1 SGHVS, CDR2 FQNEAQ. In DNA, the CDR3 is TGTGCCAGCAGCTTCCAGTTAGTCGCGAACACCGGGGAGCTGTTTTTT. Translated, it gives CASSFQLVANTGELFF. Looking up the rest from reference TRBV7-8 and TRBJ2-2 gives the full variable domain: GAGVSQSPRYKVAKRGQDVALRCDPISGHVSLFWYQQALGQGPEFLTYFQNEAQLDKSGLPSDRFFAERPEGSVSTLKIQRTQQEDSAVYLCASSFQLVANTGELFFGEGSRLTVL.

The genes are TRBV25-1 and TRBJ2-5; tentative D call: TRBD1 (6 bases). The CDR3 runs to 15 residues. Deletions cut 4 bases from V and 2 bases from J, with 14 bases between. CDR1 is MGHDK, CDR2 SYGVNS, per germline. This CDR3 reads CASSAYPQGQETQYF. CDR3 coding DNA: TGTGCCAGCAGTGCTTACCCGCAGGGGCAAGAGACCCAGTACTTC.

In its sample, this clone was seen once. The genes are TRBV7-8 and TRBJ1-1, with unresolved D. Trimming cost V 1 base and J 3 bases, with 15 bases left between them. The CDR3 loop spans 16 amino acids. CDR1 and CDR2 (germline): SGHVS, FQNEAQ. The CDR3 bases are TGTGCCAGCAGCTTAGTGGCAGCGCCATTGGACACTGAAGCTTTCTTT. It yields the protein CASSLVAAPLDTEAFF.

This clone is a singleton in its sample. The rearrangement uses TRBV27 and TRBJ1-1; 7 bases map to TRBD1. The CDR3 sequence is 15 residues long. V shed 5 bases and J 5 bases; nucleotides not matched to a gene: 11. Germline CDR1 is MNHEY and CDR2 is SMNVEV (reference sequence). The CDR3 loop reads CASSPTPTGITEAFF. The CDR3 bases are TGTGCCAGCAGTCCTACGCCGACAGGGATTACTGAAGCTTTCTTT.

This clone appeared a single time. This rearrangement joins TRBV28 to TRBJ1-5; 8 bases fit TRBD1. Trimming at V came to 5 bases and at J to 7 bases, leaving 10 bases not matched to a gene. Per germline, CDR1 MDHEN and CDR2 SYDVKM. This CDR3 contains 15 residues. The CDR3 loop reads CASSRWTGFLQPQHF. For the CDR3, the DNA is TGTGCCAGCAGTAGATGGACAGGGTTTCTGCAGCCCCAGCATTTT.

This clone has only a few counts. The chain uses TRBV7-2 and TRBJ1-2; D ambiguous. The CDR3 totals 14 residues. V was clipped by 4 bases and J by 0 bases, with 9 bases between them. CDR1 is SGHTA and CDR2 is FQGNSA in the germline V gene. In nucleotides, the CDR3 is TGTGCCAGCAGCTCTTATTTGACTAACTATGGCTACACCTTC. It specifies CASSSYLTNYGYTF.

The chain has TRBV7-6 and TRBJ1-2; weak D call: TRBD1 (6 bases). Germline CDR1 reads SGHVS; CDR2 reads FNYEAQ. CDR3 size: 15 residues. The V end lost 1 base, the J end lost 8 bases, and 17 bases lay between the germline ends. CDR3 region: CASSLDGSGAQGYTF. CDR3 in DNA: TGTGCCAGCAGCTTAGATGGTTCGGGGGCACAAGGCTACACCTTC.

The chain has TRBV7-7 and TRBJ2-5; the match to TRBD1 covers 7 bases. The CDR3 runs 13 residues. With 5 bases clipped from V and 2 bases from J, the junction kept 2 bases outside the gene matches. Looked up from germline, CDR1 is SSHAT and CDR2 is FNYEAQ (reference sequence). The CDR3 nucleotides are TGTGCCAGCAGCGTGGGACAGCAAGAGACCCAGTACTTC. The encoded protein is CASSVGQQETQYF.

The CDR3 reads CASSKAVGQRTEAFF. CDR3 bases: TGTGCCAGCAGCAAAGCGGTGGGACAAAGGACTGAAGCTTTCTTT. The chain uses TRBV21-1 and TRBJ1-1; the D segment call TRBD1 is taken from the table without a DNA check. TRBV21-1 is deemed a pseudogene. This CDR3 has 15 residues.

The V gene is TRBV6-5, the J gene TRBJ2-7, with 8 bases that match TRBD2. Germline loops: CDR1 MNHEY, CDR2 SVGAGI. The V and J ends lost 8 bases and 3 bases, in that order; junction bases with no gene match: 3. There are 12 residues in the CDR3. In DNA form, the CDR3 reads TGTGCCAGCTGCGGGAGGAACTACGAGCAGTACTTC. Translating gives CASCGRNYEQYF.

The chain couples TRBV28 to TRBJ1-1; D remains ambiguous. V was clipped by 2 bases and J by 10 bases, with 2 bases between them. The CDR3 runs to 9 residues. The germline gives CDR1 MDHEN, CDR2 SYDVKM. DNA for the CDR3: TGTGCCAGCAGTTTAGTAGCTTTCTTT. Its translation is CASSLVAFF.

This clone was found many times. The CDR3 DNA reads TGTGCCAGCAGCTTTAATGTGGGAATCTACGAGCAGTACTTC. Protein product: CASSFNVGIYEQYF. The chain couples TRBV7-9 to TRBJ2-7; no firm D call. Trimming left V 3 bases short and J 3 bases short, with 12 bases between. Germline CDR1 SEHNR, CDR2 FQNEAQ (reference sequence). There are 14 residues in the CDR3.

There are a few counts of this clone. This chain's CDR3 is CASSLEVGGNTEAFF. In nucleotides, the CDR3 is TGTGCCAGCAGCTTAGAGGTCGGTGGGAACACTGAAGCTTTCTTT. The chain carries TRBV13 and TRBJ1-1; D gene ambiguous. Trimming left V 1 base short and J 1 base short, with 10 bases between. Germline V CDR1 and CDR2: PRHDT, FYEKMQ (reference sequence). The CDR3 has 15 residues.

The V call is TRBV6-5, the J call TRBJ2-7; 9 bases align to TRBD2. This CDR3 has 14 amino acids. Per the germline V gene, CDR1 is MNHEY and CDR2 is SVGAGI. J lost 3 bases, V lost 8 bases, and 8 bases had no gene match. CDR3 coding DNA: TGTGCCAGCGAGATGGCGGGAGGGAACTACGAGCAGTACTTC. It specifies CASEMAGGNYEQYF.

The V gene is TRBV28, the J gene TRBJ2-5; D unclear. With 5 bases removed from V and 6 bases from J, the gap between germline ends came to 7 bases. The germline CDR1 and CDR2 sequences are MDHEN and SYDVKM. The CDR3 runs to 11 residues. As DNA, the CDR3 is TGTGCCAGCAGTCACACCCAGACCCAGTACTTC. Its translation is CASSHTQTQYF.

The chain's CDR3 is CASSLDGGRRGAFF. The DNA of the CDR3 is TGTGCCAGCAGCTTAGACGGAGGCAGACGAGGGGCTTTCTTT. The chain couples TRBV11-2 to TRBJ1-1; D unresolved. This CDR3 is 14 amino acids long. Trimming removed 0 bases from V and 11 bases from J, with 16 bases in between. Germline CDR1 and CDR2: SGHAT and FQNNGV.

This clone appeared a few times. The CDR3 DNA is TGTGCCACCTCCTCGCGGGAGGGCCCCTACGAGCAGTACTTC. It yields the protein CATSSREGPYEQYF. The chain combines TRBV4-2 with TRBJ2-7, with 9 bases fitting TRBD2. Germline CDR1 and CDR2: LGHNA and YNFKEQ. Unmatched junction bases numbered 9, after V lost 10 bases and J lost 2 bases. This CDR3 contains 14 residues.

The genes are TRBV5-1 and TRBJ2-1; D unresolved. V dropped 3 bases and J dropped 10 bases, with 8 bases sitting between them. Germline assignment: CDR1 SGHRS and CDR2 YFSETQ. This CDR3 is built from 11 residues. CDR3 sequence reads: CASSSVTEQFF. CDR3 coding DNA: TGCGCCAGCAGCTCGGTGACGGAGCAGTTCTTC.

Comments on this clone: Other DNA sequences in this specimen translate into the identical CDR3. The J gene is TRBJ1-2, the V gene TRBV9, with TRBD1 as a possible D gene (6 bases). Germline V gene data show CDR1 as SGDLS and CDR2 as YYNGEE. Trimming took 2 bases from V and 2 from J, leaving 7 bases between them. The CDR3 runs to 13 residues. As DNA, the CDR3 is TGTGCCAGCAGCGTTCAGGGGAACTATGGCTACACCTTC. It is translated as CASSVQGNYGYTF.

There are a few counts of this clone. V is TRBV11-3 and J is TRBJ2-5, with 8 nucleotides matching TRBD1. This CDR3 spans 16 amino acids. V trimming: 5 bases; J trimming: 4 bases; junction bases outside the gene matches: 12. Germline assignment: CDR1 SGHNT and CDR2 YENEEA. This chain's CDR3 is CASSPGTGGVVETQYF. In DNA, the CDR3 is TGTGCCAGCAGCCCGGGGACAGGCGGAGTGGTAGAGACCCAGTACTTC.

The genes are TRBV11-2 and TRBJ1-2, with a weak D call TRBD1 (6 bases). Germline V gives CDR1 SGHAT, CDR2 FQNNGV. V was cut by 1 base and J by 6 bases, with 12 bases left in between. The CDR3 is 14 amino acids. CDR3 nucleotide sequence: TGTGCCAGCAGCTTAGTTAGAACAGGGCATGGCTACACCTTC. It is translated as CASSLVRTGHGYTF. The entire variable domain, with the rest obtained from reference TRBV11-2 and TRBJ1-2, is as follows: EAGVAQSPRYKIIEKRQSVAFWCNPISGHATLYWYQQILGQGPKLLIQFQNNGVVDDSQLPKDRFSAERLKGVDSTLKIQPAKLEDSAVYLCASSLVRTGHGYTFGSGTRLTVV.

The chain is built from TRBV25-1 and TRBJ2-2; D uncertain. The CDR3 covers 13 residues. In germline, CDR1 is MGHDK, CDR2 SYGVNS. V was trimmed by 4 bases and J by 1 base, leaving 4 bases between them. CDR3 nucleotide sequence: TGTGCCAGCAGTGGTGTGAACACCGGGGAGCTGTTTTTT. This gives the protein CASSGVNTGELFF.

The chain has TRBV28 and TRBJ1-2; unclear D gene. The CDR3 has 12 residues. Germline V lookup: CDR1 MDHEN, CDR2 SYDVKM. V was cut by 10 bases and J by 7 bases, with 16 bases left in between. As DNA, the CDR3 is TGTGCCACCATAAAGGTTGAGACTGGCTACACCTTC. Protein sequence: CATIKVETGYTF.

The chain joins TRBV5-1 to TRBJ2-7; D gene ambiguous. Deletions cut 0 bases from V and 1 base from J, with 14 bases between. CDR1 is SGHRS, CDR2 YFSETQ, per germline. There are 16 residues in the CDR3. The CDR3 sequence is CASSLGQQIISYEQYF. CDR3 bases: TGCGCCAGCAGCTTGGGGCAGCAAATTATATCCTACGAGCAGTACTTC.

V gene TRBV19 combines with J gene TRBJ2-7, with 7 positions matching TRBD1. The junction had 19 bases not matched to a gene; V was cut back by 6 bases and J by 11 bases. The CDR3 is 15 residues long. The germline CDR1 and CDR2 sequences are LNHDA and SQIVND (reference sequence). CDR3 sequence: CASSPRARGGTGEYF. CDR3 bases: TGTGCCAGTAGCCCCCGAGCCCGAGGCGGAACAGGGGAGTACTTC. The full variable domain, in which reference TRBV19 and TRBJ2-7 provide the parts outside the CDR3, is DGGITQSPKYLFRKEGQNVTLSCEQNLNHDAMYWYRQDPGQGLRLIYYSQIVNDFQKGDIAEGYSVSREKKESFPLTVTSAQKNPTAFYLCASSPRARGGTGEYFGPGTRLTVT.